The 7 T cell receptor beta chains reported below all come from one sample, sequenced in a study of blood T cell repertoires in COVID-19. TCRdb keeps only in-frame clones here, not all; method: immunoSEQ multiplex PCR. The table lists around 200,000 clones, 85% to 90% of them singletons. Material for sequencing was peripheral blood. The receptor set was obtained from a woman aged 18-35 years who had recovered from COVID-19.

The chain employs TRBV3-1 (or the pseudogene TRBV3-2) and TRBJ2-3, with 7 bases lining up with TRBD1. After removal of 4 bases from V and 4 bases from J, the junction contained 17 bases not matched to a gene. The germline CDR1 and CDR2 sequences are LGHDT and YNNKEL (reference sequence). The CDR3 extends over 18 amino acids. CDR3 DNA: TGTGCCAGCAGCCCCCCCCTCCGAACAGGGGATTGGCCAGATACGCAGTATTTT. Translation: CASSPPLRTGDWPDTQYF.

This chain connects TRBV30 to TRBJ2-3; D not resolved. This CDR3 has 11 amino acids. Germline V CDR1 and CDR2: GTSNPN, SVGIG (reference sequence). The V and J ends lost 3 bases and 4 bases respectively, with 5 bases between them. This CDR3 is CAWSPADTQYF. CDR3 DNA: TGTGCCTGGAGCCCCGCAGATACGCAGTATTTT.

This sequence joins TRBV3-1 (or the pseudogene TRBV3-2) and TRBJ2-2; the match to TRBD2 covers 14 bases. CDR3 length equals 18 residues. Trimming removed 4 bases from V and 5 bases from J; junction bases left unmatched: 9. CDR1 and CDR2 from the germline V gene are LGHDT and YNNKEL (reference sequence). The CDR3 loop is CASSRKMTSGGGTGELFF. Here the CDR3 DNA reads TGTGCCAGCAGCCGCAAAATGACTAGCGGGGGGGGTACCGGGGAGCTGTTTTTT.

The V gene is TRBV28, the J gene TRBJ1-4; 7 bases map to TRBD1. Trimming cost V 6 bases and J 7 bases; bases outside gene matches: 11. Per germline, CDR1 MDHEN and CDR2 SYDVKM. This CDR3 spans 15 amino acids. CDR3 nucleotide sequence: TGTGCCAGCAGACTTCAGGGGGGTCGAGGTGAAAAACTGTTTTTT. This codes for CASRLQGGRGEKLFF.

The genes are TRBV11-2 and TRBJ1-2; 8 positions match TRBD1. The CDR3 loop spans 13 amino acids. Germline loops: CDR1 SGHAT, CDR2 FQNNGV. After removal of 5 bases from V and 6 bases from J, the junction contained 5 bases not matched to a gene. As DNA, the CDR3 is TGTGCCAGCAGCCGGACAGGGCTTGATGGCTACACCTTC. It is translated as CASSRTGLDGYTF.

Here the CDR3 reads CATSSREETQYF. CDR3 sequence (DNA): TGTGCCACCAGTTCGAGGGAAGAGACCCAGTACTTC. The genes are TRBV24-1 and TRBJ2-5; TRBD2 might be the D (5 bases). Between the trimmed V and J ends, which lost 6 bases and 3 bases, there was a span of 7 bases. CDR3 length: 12 residues. The V gene's germline CDR1 is KGHDR and CDR2 SFDVKD.

CDR3 coding DNA: TGTGCCAGCAGACCACAGGGATACTATGGCTACACCTTC. Residues: CASRPQGYYGYTF. The rearrangement uses TRBV27 and TRBJ1-2; maybe TRBD1 (6 bases). The CDR3 has 13 amino acids. V lost 6 bases and J 3 bases, leaving 11 bases between the germline ends. Germline V CDR1 and CDR2: MNHEY, SMNVEV (reference sequence).